The 21 T cell receptor beta chains below were found in one sample sequenced in a study of chemoradiotherapy in HPV16-positive cancers. Data came from immunoSEQ multiplex PCR; TCRdb stores just in-frame clones and leaves some out. The repertoire holds 10,000 to 15,000 clones, with around 80% as singletons. The sample was acquired from a patient who underwent chemoradiotherapy. Receptor source: a human donor with HPV-associated anogenital cancer.

This clone was detected only a few times. The chain is built from TRBV6-1 and TRBJ1-2; 9 bases line up with TRBD1. The J segment lost 4 bases and the V segment lost 1 base, leaving 1 base of the junction unmatched. The CDR3 length is 14 residues. CDR1 is MNHNS and CDR2 is SASEGT in the germline V gene. CDR3 coding DNA: TGTGCCAGCAGTGAAGGGACAGGGGCCTATGGCTACACCTTC. Its protein product is CASSEGTGAYGYTF.

The chain links TRBV19 to TRBJ1-5; the D gene is possibly TRBD1 (5 bases). CDR1 is LNHDA and CDR2 is SQIVND in the germline V gene (reference sequence). The V and J ends lost 9 bases and 5 bases respectively, with 20 bases between them. The CDR3 sequence is 15 residues long. For the CDR3, the DNA is TGTGCCAGCCTTCATCGGGCAGGGCTCCATCAGCCCCAGCATTTT. It encodes CASLHRAGLHQPQHF.

The chain links TRBV19 to TRBJ1-1, with 7 nucleotides matching TRBD1. V lost 5 bases to trimming and J lost 4 bases; unmatched junction nucleotides: 7. Looked up from germline, CDR1 is LNHDA and CDR2 is SQIVND (reference sequence). This CDR3 is built from 14 residues. The CDR3 loop is CASSWRTGITEAFF. CDR3 nucleotide sequence: TGTGCCAGTAGTTGGAGGACAGGCATCACTGAAGCTTTCTTT. Supplemented by reference TRBV19 and TRBJ1-1, the full variable domain reads DGGITQSPKYLFRKEGQNVTLSCEQNLNHDAMYWYRQDPGQGLRLIYYSQIVNDFQKGDIAEGYSVSREKKESFPLTVTSAQKNPTAFYLCASSWRTGITEAFFGQGTRLTVV.

V usage is TRBV27 and J usage is TRBJ2-3; D is unresolved. Per germline, CDR1 MNHEY and CDR2 SMNVEV (reference sequence). CDR3 length equals 13 residues. V gave up 6 bases and J gave up 8 bases, with 15 bases separating them. DNA of the CDR3: TGTGCCAGCAGCTCTTACTCGCCAGGTACGCAGTATTTT. Protein sequence: CASSSYSPGTQYF.

This clone was counted once. V and J are TRBV9 and TRBJ1-5; no definite D call. Germline V gene data show CDR1 as SGDLS and CDR2 as YYNGEE. This CDR3 has 14 amino acids. The ends were cut back, 3 bases at V and 8 bases at J, with 15 bases in the middle. The CDR3 reads CASSAGLGREPQHF. The CDR3 DNA is TGTGCCAGCAGCGCCGGACTGGGGAGAGAGCCCCAGCATTTT. The full variable domain, with the rest looked up from reference TRBV9 and TRBJ1-5, is DSGVTQTPKHLITATGQRVTLRCSPRSGDLSVYWYQQSLDQGLQFLIQYYNGEERAKGNILERFSAQQFPDLHSELNLSSLELGDSALYFCASSAGLGREPQHFGDGTRLSIL.

The CDR3 here is CASSESGQAGGYTF. The CDR3 DNA sequence: TGTGCCAGCAGTGAATCCGGACAGGCAGGCGGCTACACCTTC. The chain carries TRBV25-1 and TRBJ1-2; 7 bases align to TRBD1. The CDR3 covers 14 residues. The V gene's germline CDR1 is MGHDK and CDR2 SYGVNS. Trimming took 1 base from V and 8 from J; bases not matched to a gene: 7.

Only a few counts were recorded for this clone. The chain carries TRBV6-1 and TRBJ2-5, with 8 nucleotides matching TRBD2. The V gene's germline CDR1 is MNHNS and CDR2 SASEGT. This CDR3 comprises 14 residues. V dropped 9 bases and J dropped 2; count of bases not matched to a gene: 8. The CDR3 spells CASQLGGAQETQYF. For the CDR3, the DNA is TGTGCCAGTCAACTCGGGGGGGCACAAGAGACCCAGTACTTC.

The genes are TRBV19 and TRBJ2-7, with 13 bases fitting TRBD2. CDR3 length: 17 residues. Germline CDR1 reads LNHDA; CDR2 reads SQIVND (reference sequence). V lost 0 bases and J lost 7; bases outside the gene matches: 9. For the CDR3, the DNA is TGTGCCAGTAGTATAGATTCCCCCGGACTAGCGGGGGCGGAGCAGTACTTC. Translated, it gives CASSIDSPGLAGAEQYF.

The V gene is TRBV5-6, the J gene TRBJ1-1; D unresolved. Trimming removed 2 bases at V and 1 base at J, with 9 bases between. The CDR3 is made up of 14 amino acids. Germline V lookup: CDR1 SGHDT, CDR2 YYEEEE. CDR3 DNA sequence: TGTGCCAGCAGCTTCGGGCCCTGGAACACTGAAGCTTTCTTT. Translating it yields CASSFGPWNTEAFF.

J is TRBJ2-7 and V is TRBV18, with TRBD2 matching over 7 bases. Trimming cost V 5 bases and J 2 bases; bases outside gene matches: 3. This CDR3 region has 13 residues. Germline V gene sequence: CDR1 KGHSH, CDR2 LQKENI. The CDR3 nucleotides are TGTGCCAGCTCAGGGGGGGATGCCTACGAGCAGTACTTC. Translation gives CASSGGDAYEQYF.

This chain uses TRBV19 with TRBJ1-1; D gene uncertain. Germline CDR1 is LNHDA and CDR2 is SQIVND (reference sequence). Trimming left V 0 bases short and J 5 bases short, with 10 bases between. The CDR3 consists of 14 residues. The CDR3 sequence is CASSIDLLGTEAFF. The CDR3 nucleotides read TGTGCCAGTAGTATAGATCTATTGGGGACTGAAGCTTTCTTT.

V usage is TRBV6-1 and J usage is TRBJ2-2; no reliable D call. The V gene's germline CDR1 is MNHNS and CDR2 SASEGT. Trimming shortened V by 1 base and J by 3 bases, and 6 bases separated the two germline ends. There are 14 residues in the CDR3. In DNA, the CDR3 is TGTGCCAGCAGTGAAGGCAAGGACACCGGGGAGCTGTTTTTT. This translates into CASSEGKDTGELFF.

The chain is built from TRBV11-2 and TRBJ1-2; 7 positions match TRBD1. CDR1 is SGHAT and CDR2 is FQNNGV in the germline V gene. The CDR3 length is 13 residues. V was pared by 5 bases and J by 8 bases, with 8 bases of the junction left unmatched. The CDR3 protein is CASSRSPQGGYTF. CDR3 coding DNA: TGTGCCAGCAGCCGCAGCCCACAGGGGGGCTACACCTTC.

This rearrangement joins TRBV6-5 to TRBJ2-7, with D possibly matching TRBD1 (6 bases). V lost 7 bases, J lost 0 bases, and 16 bases lay in between. CDR3 length: 15 residues. CDR1 is MNHEY, CDR2 SVGAGI, per germline. The CDR3: CASTSGAIDSYEQYF. As DNA, the CDR3 is TGTGCCAGCACCTCAGGGGCTATAGACTCCTACGAGCAGTACTTC.

This chain links TRBV11-3 with TRBJ2-1; weak D call: TRBD2 (6 bases). The CDR3 is 16 residues long. V lost 5 bases and J lost 8, with 22 bases in between. Per germline, CDR1 SGHNT and CDR2 YENEEA. CDR3: CASSPLPSTEGDEQFF. CDR3 DNA sequence: TGTGCCAGCAGCCCCCTCCCATCCACGGAGGGCGATGAGCAGTTCTTC.

This chain links TRBV30 with TRBJ1-1; perhaps TRBD1 as D (6 bases). The germline V and J ends were trimmed by 5 bases and 1 base, with 8 bases remaining between them. This CDR3 region has 12 residues. CDR1 is GTSNPN and CDR2 is SVGIG in the germline V gene (reference sequence). The chain's CDR3 is CAWEQGNTEAFF. The CDR3 coding sequence is TGTGCCTGGGAACAGGGGAACACTGAAGCTTTCTTT.

The chain couples TRBV5-6 to TRBJ1-2, with D possibly TRBD1 on 6 matching bases. There are 13 residues in the CDR3. The V and J ends lost 1 base and 6 bases respectively, with 10 bases between them. Germline loops: CDR1 SGHDT, CDR2 YYEEEE. Here the CDR3 reads CASSLWGADGYTF. The CDR3 DNA follows: TGTGCCAGCAGCTTGTGGGGGGCGGATGGCTACACCTTC.

The chain links TRBV5-4 to TRBJ2-7; no clear D. This CDR3 has 13 residues. CDR1 and CDR2 (germline): SGHNT, YYREEE (reference sequence). Trimming took 0 bases from V and 10 from J, leaving 14 bases between them. CDR3 nucleotide sequence: TGTGCCAGCAGCTTGGAAGGCGGTACACCCCAGTACTTC. Translation: CASSLEGGTPQYF.

This clone showed up just once. This chain links TRBV5-5 with TRBJ1-1, with TRBD1 identical over 7 bases. Germline-derived CDR1 and CDR2 are SGHKS and YYEKEE (reference sequence). The CDR3 consists of 13 residues. Trimming took 4 bases from V and 2 from J; bases not matched to a gene: 2. The CDR3 DNA reads TGTGCCAGCAGCCGGACAGGTAACACTGAAGCTTTCTTT. Translation: CASSRTGNTEAFF.

This clone is a singleton in its sample. The chain is built from TRBV30 and TRBJ2-7; a possible D gene is TRBD2 (6 bases). The CDR3 extends over 14 amino acids. The V end was cut by 1 base, the J end by 3 bases, with 13 bases between. Germline V lookup: CDR1 GTSNPN, CDR2 SVGIG (reference sequence). DNA of the CDR3: TGTGCCTGGAGTGGGGGACTTCCTGACTACGAGCAGTACTTC. Amino acid sequence: CAWSGGLPDYEQYF.

The CDR3 region is CAISDLQGWSTEAFF. The CDR3 bases are TGTGCCATCAGTGACTTACAGGGATGGAGCACTGAAGCTTTCTTT. The chain employs TRBV10-3 and TRBJ1-1; D might be TRBD1 (6 bases). CDR3 size: 15 residues. Trimming left V 3 bases short and J 4 bases short, with 15 bases between. CDR1 ENHRY and CDR2 SYGVKD come from the germline V gene.